These 3 T cell receptor beta chains share one sample of origin, sequenced in a study of beta chain features in type 1 diabetes. Expressed TCRB transcripts were sequenced after all isolated RNA was converted to cDNA. Libraries were prepared by immunoSEQ multiplex PCR; TCRdb keeps only in-frame clonotypes and omits some of them. The sample has about 150,000 clones, less than 9.5% seen once. These TCRs' antigens remain unknown. General study results and limits: Type 1 diabetes patients had TCRB CDR3s that were shorter (moderately but significantly so) in all four CD4+ subsets.

The sample consisted of central memory CD4+ T cells from blood. The receptors shown here come from a middle-aged woman with type 1 diabetes.

This chain links TRBV25-1 with TRBJ2-3; TRBD2 matches at 11 bases. The germline V gene has CDR1 MGHDK and CDR2 SYGVNS. The CDR3 is 15 residues long. The J segment lost 0 bases and the V segment lost 10 bases, leaving 6 bases of the junction unmatched. CDR3 protein: CATTLAGASTDTQYF. CDR3 bases: TGTGCCACCACACTAGCGGGGGCCAGCACAGATACGCAGTATTTT.

The J gene is TRBJ2-3, the V gene TRBV6-6; 11 bases map to TRBD2. The CDR3 contains 14 residues. Trimming removed 8 bases from V and 6 bases from J; junction bases left unmatched: 7. Germline loops: CDR1 MNHNY, CDR2 SVGAGI (reference sequence). The CDR3 coding sequence is TGTGCCAGCTGTAAAACTAGCGGGAGTGATACGCAGTATTTT. This translates into CASCKTSGSDTQYF.

The V gene is TRBV2, the J gene TRBJ2-3, with D possibly matching TRBD1 (6 bases). V was shortened by 11 bases and J by 3 bases, with 9 bases between the two germline ends. The CDR3 spans 11 residues. Germline assignment: CDR1 SNHLY and CDR2 FYNNEI. CDR3 residues: CASQGTDTQYF. The CDR3 DNA sequence: TGTGCCTCGCAGGGGACAGATACGCAGTATTTT.